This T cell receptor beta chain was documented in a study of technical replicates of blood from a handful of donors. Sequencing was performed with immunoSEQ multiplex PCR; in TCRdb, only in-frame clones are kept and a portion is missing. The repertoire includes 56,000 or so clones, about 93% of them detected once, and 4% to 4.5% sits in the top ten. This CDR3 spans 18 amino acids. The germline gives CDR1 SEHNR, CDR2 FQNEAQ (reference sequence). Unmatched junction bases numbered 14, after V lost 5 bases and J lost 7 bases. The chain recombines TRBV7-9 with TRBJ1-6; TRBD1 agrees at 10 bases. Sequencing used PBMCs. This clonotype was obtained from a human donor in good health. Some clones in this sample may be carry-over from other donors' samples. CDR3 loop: CASSPGQGYMVRNSPLHF. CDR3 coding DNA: TGTGCCAGCAGCCCGGGACAGGGGTACATGGTCCGAAATTCACCCCTCCACTTT.